Presented here are 24 T cell receptor beta chains from one specimen sequenced in a study of T cell responses to AZD1222 COVID-19 vaccine. Clones were read by immunoSEQ multiplex PCR, and TCRdb kept only the in-frame ones, dropping some. The top ten hold 5.5% to 6.5% of the sample, which has 110,000 to 150,000 clones, around 90% seen once. The specimen comprised peripheral blood, sampled on day 0 of AZD1222 vaccination. The receptor set was obtained from an adult in good health.

DNA for the CDR3: TGTGCCAGCAGCACCGCCCTTTCTGGAAACACCATATATTTT. This encodes CASSTALSGNTIYF. The genes are TRBV5-5 and TRBJ1-3; D unclear. The CDR3 sequence is 14 residues long. The V and J ends lost 4 bases and 1 base respectively, with 9 bases between them. Germline CDR1 is SGHKS and CDR2 is YYEKEE (reference sequence). Together with reference TRBV5-5 and TRBJ1-3, the CDR3 gives the full variable domain: DAGVTQSPTHLIKTRGQQVTLRCSPISGHKSVSWYQQVLGQGPQFIFQYYEKEERGRGNFPDRFSARQFPNYSSELNVNALLLGDSALYLCASSTALSGNTIYFGEGSWLTVV.

The V and J genes are TRBV19 and TRBJ1-3; D is undetermined. Germline V CDR1 and CDR2: LNHDA, SQIVND (reference sequence). This CDR3 has 14 amino acids. V was cut by 11 bases and J by 4 bases, with 18 bases left in between. CDR3 loop: CASSGGLGGNTIYF. The CDR3 DNA reads as TGTGCCTCTTCGGGAGGGTTGGGGGGAAACACCATATATTTT.

The chain joins TRBV19 to TRBJ2-7, with 9 bases matching TRBD2. With V trimmed by 10 bases and J by 0 bases, 7 bases remained unmatched. CDR3 size: 14 residues. Germline CDR1 is LNHDA and CDR2 is SQIVND (reference sequence). The chain's CDR3 is CATARLADSYEQYF. CDR3 sequence (DNA): TGTGCCACCGCGCGACTAGCGGACTCCTACGAGCAGTACTTC. Full variable domain (rest looked up from reference TRBV19 and TRBJ2-7): DGGITQSPKYLFRKEGQNVTLSCEQNLNHDAMYWYRQDPGQGLRLIYYSQIVNDFQKGDIAEGYSVSREKKESFPLTVTSAQKNPTAFYLCATARLADSYEQYFGPGTRLTVT.

The chain is built from TRBV6-4 and TRBJ1-2, with no clear D. Looked up from germline, CDR1 is MRHNA and CDR2 is SNTAGT. The length of the CDR3 is 14 residues. Trimming left V 8 bases short and J 7 bases short, with 20 bases between. DNA of the CDR3: TGTGCCAGCCAAGAGACGCCAGAAAAGGGTGGCTACACCTTC. The encoded protein is CASQETPEKGGYTF.

The genes are TRBV6-5 and TRBJ1-1; a weak D match, TRBD1 (6 bases). CDR3 length: 12 amino acids. Germline V gene lookup returns CDR1 MNHEY and CDR2 SVGAGI. V lost 8 bases and J lost 1, with 8 bases in between. CDR3 coding DNA: TGTGCCAGCCGAGGGGGGAACACTGAAGCTTTCTTT. Translation: CASRGGNTEAFF.

The J gene is TRBJ1-3, the V gene TRBV6-1; 9 bases match TRBD1. The V and J ends lost 4 bases and 2 bases, in that order; junction bases with no gene match: 6. Germline-derived CDR1 and CDR2 are MNHNS and SASEGT. The CDR3 totals 16 residues. The CDR3 loop reads CASSALGQGPGNTIYF. CDR3 coding DNA: TGTGCCAGCAGTGCCCTCGGACAGGGGCCTGGAAACACCATATATTTT.

This sequence joins TRBV7-8 and TRBJ2-2; D unclear. The germline CDR1 and CDR2 sequences are SGHVS and FQNEAQ. The CDR3 totals 16 residues. The V end lost 6 bases, the J end lost 3 bases, and 17 bases lay between the germline ends. In DNA, the CDR3 is TGTGCCAGCAGATCAGAGGCGAATACCCACACCGGGGAGCTGTTTTTT. Its protein product is CASRSEANTHTGELFF.

The chain couples TRBV7-9 to TRBJ1-3; D uncertain. Germline V gives CDR1 SEHNR, CDR2 FQNEAQ (reference sequence). The CDR3 is made up of 15 amino acids. Trimming left V 2 bases short and J 0 bases short, with 8 bases between. The CDR3 DNA reads as TGTGCCAGCAGCTTACCAGAGCACTCTGGAAACACCATATATTTT. It translates to CASSLPEHSGNTIYF.

This sequence joins TRBV4-1 and TRBJ2-3; TRBD1 agrees at 10 bases. Germline assignment: CDR1 MGHRA and CDR2 YSYEKL. With V trimmed by 4 bases and J by 4 bases, 5 bases remained unmatched. This CDR3 is 15 amino acids long. CDR3 nucleotides: TGCGCCAGCAGCCGTAGACAGGGGGCCCCAGATACGCAGTATTTT. It is translated as CASSRRQGAPDTQYF.

V gene TRBV5-6 combines with J gene TRBJ1-2, with 7 bases aligning to TRBD1. The trim removed 2 bases at V and 3 bases at J, leaving 10 bases unmatched. CDR1 is SGHDT and CDR2 is YYEEEE in the germline V gene. The length of the CDR3 is 16 residues. CDR3 nucleotide sequence: TGTGCCAGCAGCTTCGGACAGGTGGGGTGGGACTATGGCTACACCTTC. As protein: CASSFGQVGWDYGYTF.

The chain recombines TRBV2 with TRBJ2-1; the match to TRBD2 covers 12 bases. This CDR3 contains 14 residues. The J segment lost 9 bases and the V segment lost 9 bases, leaving 9 bases of the junction unmatched. Germline CDR1 and CDR2: SNHLY and FYNNEI. The chain's CDR3 is CARGASGRDGEQFF. In DNA, the CDR3 is TGTGCCAGGGGGGCTAGCGGGAGGGATGGTGAGCAGTTCTTC.

The chain links TRBV15 to TRBJ2-1, with 9 bases lining up with TRBD1. The CDR3 extends over 19 amino acids. Unmatched junction bases numbered 11, after V lost 0 bases and J lost 2 bases. Germline loops: CDR1 LNHNV, CDR2 YYDKDF (reference sequence). CDR3: CATSRDRPFGQGTYNEQFF. The CDR3 nucleotides read TGTGCCACCAGCAGAGACAGACCTTTCGGACAGGGGACCTACAATGAGCAGTTCTTC.

The chain recombines TRBV6-5 with TRBJ1-6, with 7 bases matching TRBD1. The J segment lost 8 bases and the V segment lost 8 bases, leaving 12 bases of the junction unmatched. The germline V gene has CDR1 MNHEY and CDR2 SVGAGI. CDR3 length: 15 amino acids. CDR3 sequence: CASGYRGDKDSPLHF. CDR3 bases: TGTGCCAGCGGATACAGGGGAGATAAGGATTCACCCCTCCACTTT.

This clone was seen just once. The chain employs TRBV5-4 and TRBJ1-1; 9 nucleotides align to TRBD1. The CDR3 length is 15 residues. Germline lookup yields CDR1 SGHNT and CDR2 YYREEE (reference sequence). Trimming took 2 bases from V and 5 from J; bases not matched to a gene: 7. The DNA for the CDR3 is TGTGCCAGCAGCTTATGGGGGACAGGGAGTACTGAAGCTTTCTTT. This translates into CASSLWGTGSTEAFF.

The CDR3 here is CASSLFRGADEQYF. Written as DNA, the CDR3 is TGTGCCAGCAGCCTTTTTAGGGGCGCGGACGAGCAGTACTTC. J is TRBJ2-7 and V is TRBV28; possibly TRBD1 for D (5 bases). Germline V gene sequence: CDR1 MDHEN, CDR2 SYDVKM. Between the trimmed V and J ends, which lost 6 bases and 5 bases, there was a span of 17 bases. The CDR3 loop spans 14 amino acids.

The rearrangement links TRBV19 to TRBJ2-4, with unresolved D. Trimming removed 4 bases from V and 7 bases from J, with 11 bases in between. The germline V gene encodes CDR1 LNHDA and CDR2 SQIVND (reference sequence). The CDR3 loop spans 13 amino acids. The CDR3 region is CASSRFGANIQYF. The CDR3 DNA is TGTGCCAGTAGTAGATTCGGCGCGAACATTCAGTACTTC.

V is TRBV5-1 and J is TRBJ1-2, with TRBD1 matching over 12 bases. The germline V gene has CDR1 SGHRS and CDR2 YFSETQ. The CDR3 has 16 amino acids. J gave up 7 bases and V 0 bases, and 7 bases lay outside the gene matches. The CDR3 DNA sequence: TGCGCCAGCAGCTTGGATCTGGGGACAGGGGGCGGTGGCTACACCTTC. Its translation: CASSLDLGTGGGGYTF.

The chain's CDR3 is CASSAASGANVLTF. The CDR3, as DNA: TGTGCCAGCAGTGCAGCATCTGGGGCCAACGTCCTGACTTTC. The J gene is TRBJ2-6, the V gene TRBV2; D unclear. V lost 4 bases, J lost 1 base, and 5 bases lay in between. Germline V gene lookup returns CDR1 SNHLY and CDR2 FYNNEI. The CDR3 has 14 residues.

The CDR3 coding sequence is TGTGCCAGCAGCATTGGGGACTATGGCTACACCTTC. This encodes CASSIGDYGYTF. The J gene is TRBJ1-2, the V gene TRBV7-9; D remains unclear. The CDR3 extends over 12 amino acids. The germline V gene has CDR1 SEHNR and CDR2 FQNEAQ (reference sequence). V lost 5 bases to trimming and J lost 3 bases, with 7 bases between them.

This clone appeared once. The rearrangement links TRBV15 to TRBJ2-1; D possibly corresponds to TRBD1 (6 bases). The CDR3 is 15 amino acids. V gave up 4 bases and J gave up 6 bases, with 16 bases separating them. Germline lookup yields CDR1 LNHNV and CDR2 YYDKDF (reference sequence). The CDR3 protein is CATSNYLGQFNEQFF. The CDR3 bases are TGTGCCACCAGCAATTACCTAGGACAGTTCAATGAGCAGTTCTTC.

V and J are TRBV10-1 and TRBJ2-1, with TRBD2 matching over 12 bases. Germline assignment: CDR1 WNHNN and CDR2 SYGVQD (reference sequence). J gave up 7 bases and V 6 bases, and 7 bases lay outside the gene matches. The CDR3 is 15 amino acids. The CDR3 coding sequence is TGCGCCAGCAGGGGGCGCGGGACTAGCGGGAATGAGCAGTTCTTC. This sequence encodes CASRGRGTSGNEQFF.

J is TRBJ1-2 and V is TRBV19; D is unresolved. Germline V CDR1 and CDR2: LNHDA, SQIVND (reference sequence). This CDR3 region has 14 residues. Trimming removed 5 bases at V and 0 bases at J, with 10 bases between. CDR3 amino acids: CASSRGASNYGYTF. The CDR3 DNA is TGTGCCAGTAGTCGCGGAGCCTCTAACTATGGCTACACCTTC.

This chain connects TRBV6-5 to TRBJ2-5; D might be TRBD1 or TRBD2, each matching 5 bases. Germline V CDR1 and CDR2: MNHEY, SVGAGI. The CDR3 runs 14 residues. Trimming took 6 bases from V and 4 from J, leaving 15 bases between them. The chain's CDR3 is CASRGLGGVETQYF. CDR3 bases: TGTGCCAGCAGGGGTCTTGGGGGTGTAGAGACCCAGTACTTC.

The gene calls are TRBV5-1 and TRBJ2-7; 7 positions agree with TRBD1. The germline V gene has CDR1 SGHRS and CDR2 YFSETQ. The CDR3 loop spans 14 amino acids. The J segment lost 3 bases and the V segment lost 4 bases, leaving 7 bases of the junction unmatched. The CDR3 loop reads CASSHADRVYEQYF. CDR3 in DNA: TGCGCCAGCAGCCACGCCGACAGGGTCTACGAGCAGTACTTC.